Listed below are T cell receptor beta chains from one sample, sequenced in a study of CD8 T cells in Susac syndrome. TCRdb reprocessed the immunoSEQ multiplex PCR reads with MiXCR, giving one entry per CDR3 protein. The sample has 170,000 or so distinct CDR3 sequences, about 93% seen once; the top ten hold about 0.1%. What was sequenced was CD4+ T cells from PBMCs. The receptor source for this set is a human donor with Susac syndrome. CDR3s include the opening cysteine and the closing phenylalanine or tryptophan. Fields, in order: V gene, D gene, J gene, clone size, CDR3 protein, CDR3 DNA. D genes are given only for firm matches. The size entry is marked missing in some rows and otherwise reads once, few, many or a size class.

>TRBV28|NA|TRBJ1-1|NA
CASSLATTEAFF
TGTGCCAGCAGTTTAGCGACCACTGAAGCTTTCTTT
>TRBV20-1|TRBD2|TRBJ2-3|NA
CSAWGLAGENTDTQYF
TGCAGTGCTTGGGGACTAGCGGGGGAGAACACAGATACGCAGTATTTT
>TRBV7-2|TRBD1|TRBJ1-1|once
CASSLAPTGGNTEAFF
TGTGCCAGCAGCTTAGCGCCTACAGGGGGCAACACTGAAGCTTTCTTT
>TRBV23-1|NA|TRBJ1-5|NA
CASSQLNLNSGVPQHF
TGCGCCAGCAGTCAACTCAATCTAAACTCTGGGGTACCCCAGCATTTT
>TRBV3-1|NA|TRBJ1-1|NA
CASSQAGNTEAFF
TGTGCCAGCAGCCAGGCAGGGAATACTGAAGCTTTCTTT
>TRBV19|NA|TRBJ2-3|NA
CASRITGITDTQYF
TGTGCCAGTAGGATAACGGGTATAACAGATACGCAGTATTTT
>TRBV6-1|NA|TRBJ2-7|NA
CASSEVLGREQYF
TGTGCCAGCAGTGAAGTGTTGGGGCGCGAGCAGTACTTC
>TRBV7-2|TRBD1|TRBJ1-2|NA
CASSPEGQGVSGYTF
TGTGCCAGCAGCCCGGAGGGACAGGGGGTGAGTGGCTACACCTTC
>TRBV18|NA|TRBJ2-7|few
CASSPGTSYEQYF
TGTGCCAGCTCACCCGGGACCTCCTACGAGCAGTACTTC
>TRBV19|NA|TRBJ1-1|NA
CASSSRGGNRIEAFF
TGTGCCAGTAGTTCTCGAGGGGGTAACAGGATTGAAGCTTTCTTT
>TRBV24-1|NA|TRBJ2-1|NA
CATSEGSYNEQFF
TGTGCCACCAGTGAAGGCTCCTACAATGAGCAGTTCTTC
>TRBV7-2|TRBD2|TRBJ2-6|once
CASSLGGAGANVLTF
TGTGCCAGCAGCTTGGGAGGGGCTGGGGCCAACGTCCTGACTTTC
>TRBV3-1|NA|TRBJ1-2|NA
CASSQITETGSGYTF
TGTGCCAGCAGCCAGATTACCGAGACAGGATCTGGCTACACCTTC
>TRBV28|NA|TRBJ2-5|NA
CASSLQSQETQYF
TGTGCCAGCAGTTTACAAAGTCAAGAGACCCAGTACTTC
>TRBV5-6|NA|TRBJ1-5|NA
CASSFGEEQPQHF
TGTGCCAGCAGCTTCGGGGAGGAGCAGCCCCAGCATTTT
>TRBV7-2|NA|TRBJ2-3|NA
CASSLFSSGADTQYF
TGTGCCAGCAGCTTGTTCAGCTCGGGCGCAGATACGCAGTATTTT
>TRBV14|NA|TRBJ1-1|NA
CASSQEPAGWYTEVFF
TGTGCCAGCAGCCAAGAGCCGGCAGGGTGGTACACTGAAGTTTTCTTT
>TRBV9|NA|TRBJ2-3|NA
CASSGANTDTQYF
TGTGCCAGCAGCGGGGCTAACACAGATACGCAGTATTTT
>TRBV20-1|NA|TRBJ2-7|NA
CSANPGPHYEQYF
TGCAGTGCTAATCCAGGGCCTCACTACGAGCAGTACTTC
>TRBV28|NA|TRBJ2-7|NA
CASYRSYEQYF
TGTGCCAGCTATAGATCCTACGAGCAGTACTTC
>TRBV18|NA|TRBJ2-7|NA
CASSPRTVSYEQYF
TGTGCCAGCTCACCGCGGACGGTTTCCTACGAGCAGTACTTC
>TRBV5-6|NA|TRBJ2-3|NA
CASSHRGSTDTQYF
TGTGCCAGCAGCCACCGGGGTAGCACAGATACGCAGTATTTT
>TRBV6-2/TRBV6-3|TRBD1|TRBJ2-3|NA
CASSPGTGGLTDTQYF
TGTGCCAGCAGCCCCGGGACAGGGGGCTTAACAGATACGCAGTATTTT
>TRBV7-9|NA|TRBJ2-7|NA
CASSSEGYEQYF
TGTGCCAGCAGCTCCGAGGGTTACGAGCAGTACTTC
>TRBV20-1|NA|TRBJ2-7|NA
CSANKGGTGGEQYF
TGCAGTGCCAACAAGGGGGGCACCGGGGGGGAGCAGTACTTC
>TRBV12-3/TRBV12-4|NA|TRBJ1-5|NA
CASSLKNRGSNQPQHF
TGTGCCAGCAGTTTAAAGAACCGGGGTAGCAATCAGCCCCAGCATTTT
>TRBV19|NA|TRBJ1-5|NA
CASSIESNQPQHF
TGTGCCAGTAGTATAGAGAGCAATCAGCCCCAGCATTTT
>TRBV6-6|TRBD1|TRBJ2-5|NA
CASTGTAQETQYF
TGTGCCAGCACCGGGACAGCCCAAGAGACCCAGTACTTC
>TRBV6-1|TRBD2|TRBJ2-1|NA
CASSARTSGRHPYNEQFF
TGTGCCAGCAGTGCTCGGACTAGCGGGAGGCACCCCTACAATGAGCAGTTCTTC
>TRBV20-1|TRBD2|TRBJ2-3|NA
CSARPPDLAVTDTQYF
TGCAGTGCTCGACCGCCGGACCTAGCGGTCACAGATACGCAGTATTTT
>TRBV5-6|NA|TRBJ1-5|NA
CASSFLSNQPQHF
TGTGCCAGCAGCTTCCTTAGCAATCAGCCCCAGCATTTT
>TRBV12-3/TRBV12-4|TRBD1|TRBJ1-2|NA
CASSSPGTGNGYTF
TGTGCCAGCAGTTCCCCCGGGACAGGGAATGGCTACACCTTC
>TRBV20-1|TRBD1|TRBJ1-1|NA
CSALQGARTEAFF
TGCAGTGCTCTTCAGGGGGCGCGCACTGAAGCTTTCTTT
>TRBV20-1|NA|TRBJ1-2|NA
CSARAWDGYGYTF
TGCAGTGCTAGAGCTTGGGACGGCTATGGCTACACCTTC
>TRBV7-6|NA|TRBJ2-7|NA
CASSLTWAVRNEQYF
TGTGCCAGCAGCCTAACGTGGGCAGTAAGAAACGAGCAGTACTTC
>TRBV25-1|TRBD1|TRBJ2-3|NA
CASSGTGWDTQYF
TGTGCCAGCAGTGGGACAGGGTGGGATACGCAGTATTTT
>TRBV12-3/TRBV12-4|NA|TRBJ1-2|NA
CASSLLGDNYGYTF
TGTGCCAGCAGTTTATTGGGAGACAACTATGGCTACACCTTC
>TRBV28|NA|TRBJ2-6|NA
CASSGGQKSGANVLTF
TGTGCCAGCAGTGGGGGACAAAAATCTGGGGCCAACGTCCTGACTTTC
>TRBV15|NA|TRBJ1-6|once
CATSRDLRGPLHF
TGTGCCACCAGCAGAGATCTCCGAGGACCCCTCCACTTT
>TRBV30|NA|TRBJ1-1|NA
CAWSGRDGTFWGTEAFF
TGTGCCTGGAGCGGACGGGACGGTACATTCTGGGGCACTGAAGCTTTCTTT
>TRBV7-9|NA|TRBJ2-5|NA
CASSLDRYSQETQYF
TGTGCCAGCAGCTTAGACAGGTATAGCCAAGAGACCCAGTACTTC
>TRBV5-4|NA|TRBJ2-3|NA
CASSSQKNTDTQYF
TGTGCCAGCAGCTCTCAGAAGAACACAGATACGCAGTATTTT
>TRBV29-1|NA|TRBJ2-5|once
CSVEVGQTQYF
TGCAGCGTTGAAGTGGGACAGACCCAGTACTTC
>TRBV27|NA|TRBJ1-1|few
CASSYRRGTEAFF
TGTGCCAGCAGTTATCGAAGGGGCACTGAAGCTTTCTTT
>TRBV25-1|NA|TRBJ2-7|NA
CASSDYLGRGEQYF
TGTGCCAGCAGTGATTATTTAGGTCGGGGCGAGCAGTACTTC
>TRBV5-4|NA|TRBJ2-3|NA
CASSPPRGGGRGNTDTQYF
TGTGCCAGCAGCCCCCCGCGGGGCGGGGGCCGTGGCAATACAGATACGCAGTATTTT
>TRBV29-1|NA|TRBJ1-1|once
CSVDRGWGTEAFF
TGCAGCGTTGACAGGGGATGGGGCACTGAAGCTTTCTTT
>TRBV6-2/TRBV6-3|NA|TRBJ1-1|NA
CATRRTEAFF
TGTGCTACGAGGAGGACTGAAGCTTTCTTT
>TRBV4-2|NA|TRBJ1-3|NA
CASSQAGKDKSGNTIYF
TGTGCCAGCAGCCAAGCAGGAAAGGACAAGTCTGGAAACACCATATATTTT
>TRBV3-1|TRBD1|TRBJ2-1|NA
CASSQAGQYNEQFF
TGTGCCAGCAGCCAAGCGGGACAGTACAATGAGCAGTTCTTC
>TRBV4-3|NA|TRBJ2-1|NA
CASSQDMDGKQFF
TGCGCCAGCAGCCAAGATATGGACGGTAAGCAGTTCTTC
>TRBV6-5|TRBD1|TRBJ1-4|NA
CASSYPKARDRNATNEKLFF
TGTGCCAGCAGTTACCCTAAGGCCCGGGACAGAAACGCAACTAATGAAAAACTGTTTTTT
>TRBV5-1|NA|TRBJ1-2|NA
CASRGDVIYGYTF
TGCGCCAGCAGGGGGGACGTAATCTATGGCTACACCTTC
>TRBV15|TRBD2|TRBJ2-7|NA
CATSRLSGSSYEQYF
TGTGCCACCAGCAGACTTAGCGGGAGTTCCTACGAGCAGTACTTC
>TRBV3-1|NA|TRBJ1-1|NA
CASSPGLLRGAFF
TGTGCCAGCAGCCCGGGACTTTTACGGGGAGCTTTCTTT
>TRBV30|NA|TRBJ1-2|NA
CAWSPDPLRGYGYTF
TGTGCCTGGAGCCCAGACCCTCTCCGGGGCTATGGCTACACCTTC